The 4 T cell receptor beta chains given below trace back to one sample, sequenced in a study of blood T cell repertoires in COVID-19. Generated by immunoSEQ multiplex PCR, the TCRdb table keeps only in-frame clones and is missing some. The sample holds 150,000 to 200,000 clones, approximately 93% seen once. Material for sequencing was peripheral blood. Source of these receptors: a woman in her fifties or sixties with COVID-19, enrolled during active disease.

The rearrangement uses TRBV4-2 and TRBJ1-1; D gene ambiguous. The CDR3 is made up of 12 amino acids. With 2 bases removed from V and 2 bases from J, the gap between germline ends came to 3 bases. CDR1 is LGHNA and CDR2 is YNFKEQ in the germline V gene. CDR3 protein: CASSQPNTEAFF. The CDR3 DNA sequence: TGTGCCAGCAGCCAACCAAACACTGAAGCTTTCTTT.

The rearrangement uses TRBV19 and TRBJ1-4; D call uncertain. This CDR3 is 12 amino acids long. The germline gives CDR1 LNHDA, CDR2 SQIVND (reference sequence). V was trimmed by 10 bases and J by 10 bases, leaving 16 bases between them. The CDR3 loop reads CATQAGFGKLFF. The DNA of the CDR3 is TGTGCCACCCAGGCGGGCTTTGGAAAACTGTTTTTT.

V and J are TRBV15 and TRBJ1-1; no reliable D call. CDR3 size: 13 residues. CDR1 and CDR2 (germline): LNHNV, YYDKDF (reference sequence). Trimming left V 0 bases short and J 6 bases short, with 8 bases between. The CDR3 sequence: CATSRDLQSEAFF. CDR3 in DNA: TGTGCCACCAGCAGAGATCTTCAGTCTGAAGCTTTCTTT.

V and J are TRBV7-3 and TRBJ1-2; no reliable D call. The CDR3 loop spans 14 amino acids. Germline V gives CDR1 SGHTA, CDR2 FQGTGA. V was cut by 2 bases and J by 0 bases, with 7 bases left in between. The CDR3 spells CASSLGGANYGYTF. The CDR3 DNA is TGTGCCAGCAGCTTAGGCGGGGCTAACTATGGCTACACCTTC.